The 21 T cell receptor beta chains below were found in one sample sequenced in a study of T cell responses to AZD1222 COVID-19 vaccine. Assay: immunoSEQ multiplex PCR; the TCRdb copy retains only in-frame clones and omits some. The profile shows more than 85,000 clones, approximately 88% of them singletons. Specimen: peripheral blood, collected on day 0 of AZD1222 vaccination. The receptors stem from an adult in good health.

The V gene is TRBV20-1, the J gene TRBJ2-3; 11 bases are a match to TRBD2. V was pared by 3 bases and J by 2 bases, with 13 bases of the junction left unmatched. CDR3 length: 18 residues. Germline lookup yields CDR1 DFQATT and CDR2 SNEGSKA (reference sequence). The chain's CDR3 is CSASSLRGTSGATDTQYF. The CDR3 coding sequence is TGCAGTGCTAGTTCCCTGAGGGGGACTAGCGGAGCCACAGATACGCAGTATTTT.

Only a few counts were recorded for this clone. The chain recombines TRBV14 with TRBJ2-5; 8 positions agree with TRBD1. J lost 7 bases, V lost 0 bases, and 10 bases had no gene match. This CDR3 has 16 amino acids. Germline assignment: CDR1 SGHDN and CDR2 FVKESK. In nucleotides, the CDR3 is TGTGCCAGCAGCCAAGACTCCGGGACAGGTGATGGGACCCAGTACTTC. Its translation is CASSQDSGTGDGTQYF. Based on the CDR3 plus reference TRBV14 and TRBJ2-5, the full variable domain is EAGVTQFPSHSVIEKGQTVTLRCDPISGHDNLYWYRRVMGKEIKFLLHFVKESKQDESGMPNNRFLAERTGGTYSTLKVQPAELEDSGVYFCASSQDSGTGDGTQYFGPGTRLLVL.

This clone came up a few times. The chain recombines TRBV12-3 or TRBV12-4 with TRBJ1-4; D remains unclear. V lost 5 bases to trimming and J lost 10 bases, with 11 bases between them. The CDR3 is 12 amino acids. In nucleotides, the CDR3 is TGTGCCAGCAGTCTAGGCGGTGCAAAACTGTTTTTT. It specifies CASSLGGAKLFF.

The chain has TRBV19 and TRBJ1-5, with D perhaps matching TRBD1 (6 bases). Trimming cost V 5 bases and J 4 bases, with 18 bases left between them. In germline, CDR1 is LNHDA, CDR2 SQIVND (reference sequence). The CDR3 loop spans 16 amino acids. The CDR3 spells CASSVSNRERNQPQHF. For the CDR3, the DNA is TGTGCCAGTAGTGTCTCCAACAGGGAAAGAAATCAGCCCCAGCATTTT.

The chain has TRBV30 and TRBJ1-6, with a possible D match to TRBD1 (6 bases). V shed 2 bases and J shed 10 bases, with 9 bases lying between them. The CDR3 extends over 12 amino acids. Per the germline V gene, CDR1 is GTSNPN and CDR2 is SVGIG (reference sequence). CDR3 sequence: CAWSQQGSPLHF. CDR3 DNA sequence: TGTGCCTGGAGTCAACAGGGATCACCCCTCCACTTT. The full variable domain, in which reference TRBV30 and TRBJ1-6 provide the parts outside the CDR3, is SQTIHQWPATLVQPVGSPLSLECTVEGTSNPNLYWYRQAAGRGLQLLFYSVGIGQISSEVPQNLSASRPQDRQFILSSKKLLLSDSGFYLCAWSQQGSPLHFGNGTRLTVT.

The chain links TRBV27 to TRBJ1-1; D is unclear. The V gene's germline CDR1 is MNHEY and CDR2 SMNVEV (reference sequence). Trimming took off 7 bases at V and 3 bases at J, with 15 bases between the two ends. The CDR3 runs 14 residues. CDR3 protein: CASTRSASYTEAFF. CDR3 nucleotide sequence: TGTGCCAGCACCCGATCGGCTTCATACACTGAAGCTTTCTTT.

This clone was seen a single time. The CDR3 nucleotides read TGTGCCACCAGTGGTGGGACAACCAATCAGCCCCAGCATTTT. Protein sequence: CATSGGTTNQPQHF. The chain employs TRBV24-1 and TRBJ1-5; maybe TRBD1 (6 bases). Germline lookup yields CDR1 KGHDR and CDR2 SFDVKD. The V gene lost 5 bases and the J gene lost 3 bases, with 10 bases spanning the gap. There are 14 residues in the CDR3.

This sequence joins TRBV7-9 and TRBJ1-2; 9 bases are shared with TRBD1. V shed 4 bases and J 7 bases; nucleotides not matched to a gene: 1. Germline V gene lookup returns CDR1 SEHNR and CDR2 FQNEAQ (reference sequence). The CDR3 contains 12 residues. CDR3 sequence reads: CASSSDRGGYTF. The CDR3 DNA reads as TGTGCCAGCAGCTCGGACAGGGGTGGCTACACCTTC.

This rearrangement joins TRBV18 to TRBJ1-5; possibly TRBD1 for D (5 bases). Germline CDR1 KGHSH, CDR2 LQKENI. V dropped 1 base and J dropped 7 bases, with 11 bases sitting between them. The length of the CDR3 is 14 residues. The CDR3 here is CASSPLQVGQPQHF. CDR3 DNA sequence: TGTGCCAGCTCACCACTACAGGTGGGACAGCCCCAGCATTTT.

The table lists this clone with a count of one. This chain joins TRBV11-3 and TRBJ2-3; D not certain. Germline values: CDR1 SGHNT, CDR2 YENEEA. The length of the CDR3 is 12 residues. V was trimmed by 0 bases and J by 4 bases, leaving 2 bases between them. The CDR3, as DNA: TGTGCCAGCAGCTTAGAACCAGATACGCAGTATTTT. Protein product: CASSLEPDTQYF.

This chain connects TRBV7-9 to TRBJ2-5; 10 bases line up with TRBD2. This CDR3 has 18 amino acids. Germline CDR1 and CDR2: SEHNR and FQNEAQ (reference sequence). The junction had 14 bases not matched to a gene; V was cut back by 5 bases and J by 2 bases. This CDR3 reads CASSPAFGLAEGQETQYF. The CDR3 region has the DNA TGTGCCAGCAGCCCCGCCTTTGGACTAGCGGAGGGACAAGAGACCCAGTACTTC.

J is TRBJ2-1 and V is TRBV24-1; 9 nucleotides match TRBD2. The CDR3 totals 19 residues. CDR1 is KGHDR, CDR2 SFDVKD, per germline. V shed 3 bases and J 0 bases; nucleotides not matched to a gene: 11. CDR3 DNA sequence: TGTGCCACCAGTGATCCCCGCCCTATAGCGGGGGTCTCCTACAATGAGCAGTTCTTC. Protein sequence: CATSDPRPIAGVSYNEQFF.

The CDR3 DNA sequence: TGTGCCAGCAGCCTTACCAACAACCGGCCCCAGCATTTT. It is translated as CASSLTNNRPQHF. This sequence joins TRBV7-9 and TRBJ1-5; no reliable D call. The CDR3 sequence is 13 residues long. The ends were cut back, 5 bases at V and 9 bases at J, with 14 bases in the middle. Looked up from germline, CDR1 is SEHNR and CDR2 is FQNEAQ (reference sequence). The full variable domain, rest sourced from reference TRBV7-9 and TRBJ1-5, is DTGVSQNPRHKITKRGQNVTFRCDPISEHNRLYWYRQTLGQGPEFLTYFQNEAQLEKSRLLSDRFSAERPKGSFSTLEIQRTEQGDSAMYLCASSLTNNRPQHFGDGTRLSIL.

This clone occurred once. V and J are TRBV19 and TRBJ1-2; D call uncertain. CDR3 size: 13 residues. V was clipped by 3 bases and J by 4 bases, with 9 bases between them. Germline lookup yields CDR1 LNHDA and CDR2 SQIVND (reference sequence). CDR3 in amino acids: CASSISQSYGYTF. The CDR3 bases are TGTGCCAGTAGTATTTCACAGAGCTATGGCTACACCTTC.

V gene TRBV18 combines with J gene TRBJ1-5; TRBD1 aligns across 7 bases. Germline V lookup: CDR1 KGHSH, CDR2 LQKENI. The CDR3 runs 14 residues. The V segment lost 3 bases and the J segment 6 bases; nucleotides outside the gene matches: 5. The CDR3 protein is CASSPSQGVQPQHF. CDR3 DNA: TGTGCCAGCTCACCGTCGCAGGGGGTTCAGCCCCAGCATTTT.

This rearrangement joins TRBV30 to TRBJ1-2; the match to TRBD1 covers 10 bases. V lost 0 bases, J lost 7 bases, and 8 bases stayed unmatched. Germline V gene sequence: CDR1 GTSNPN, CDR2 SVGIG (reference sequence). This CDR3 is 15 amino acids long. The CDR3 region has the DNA TGTGCCTGGAGTGTTCGTTCCGGGACAGGGGCTGGCTACACCTTC. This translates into CAWSVRSGTGAGYTF.

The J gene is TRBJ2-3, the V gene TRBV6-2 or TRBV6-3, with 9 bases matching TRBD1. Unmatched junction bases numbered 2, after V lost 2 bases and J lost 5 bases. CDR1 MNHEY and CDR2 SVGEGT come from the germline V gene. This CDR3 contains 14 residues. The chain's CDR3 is CASSYGDRVDTQYF. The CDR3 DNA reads TGTGCCAGCAGTTACGGGGACAGGGTAGATACGCAGTATTTT.

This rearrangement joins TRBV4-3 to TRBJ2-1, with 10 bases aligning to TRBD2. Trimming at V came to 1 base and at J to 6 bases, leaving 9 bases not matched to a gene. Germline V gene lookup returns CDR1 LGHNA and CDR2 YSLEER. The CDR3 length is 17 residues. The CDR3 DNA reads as TGCGCCAGCAGCCAAGCCTACCTAAGCGGGAGGGCCAATGAGCAGTTCTTC. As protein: CASSQAYLSGRANEQFF.

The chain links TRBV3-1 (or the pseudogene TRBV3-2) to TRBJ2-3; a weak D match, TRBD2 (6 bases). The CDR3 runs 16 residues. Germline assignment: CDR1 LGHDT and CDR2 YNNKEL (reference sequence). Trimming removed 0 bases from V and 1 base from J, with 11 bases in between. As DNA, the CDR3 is TGTGCCAGCAGCCAAGAGGGGGGATACGGCACAGATACGCAGTATTTT. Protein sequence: CASSQEGGYGTDTQYF.

CDR3 loop: CASSPTDRRPSGYTF. The CDR3 DNA sequence: TGTGCCAGTAGTCCGACGGACAGGAGGCCTAGTGGCTACACCTTC. The J gene is TRBJ1-2, the V gene TRBV19; 7 bases fit TRBD1. Germline assignment: CDR1 LNHDA and CDR2 SQIVND (reference sequence). The CDR3 contains 15 residues. The ends lost 5 bases at V and 7 bases at J; junction bases unmatched: 13.

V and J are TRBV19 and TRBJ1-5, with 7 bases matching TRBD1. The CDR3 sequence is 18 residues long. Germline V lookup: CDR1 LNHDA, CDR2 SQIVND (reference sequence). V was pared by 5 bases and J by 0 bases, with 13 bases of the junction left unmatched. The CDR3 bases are TGTGCCAGTAGTCGCCGGGACAGCTCTGTCTATAGCAATCAGCCCCAGCATTTT. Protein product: CASSRRDSSVYSNQPQHF.